The 6 T cell receptor beta chains below were found in one sample sequenced in a study of tumor-infiltrating lymphocytes in primary liver carcinoma. Alongside blood RNA obtained from unsorted whole blood, germline DNA was also extracted. Constant-region priming of around 500 ng total RNA yielded TCR beta cDNA. Library construction for TCR beta comprised three nested multiplex PCR rounds performed with slightly modified ARM-PCR. The opening two PCR rounds, around 9 cycles each, paired TRBV1-TRBV30 forward primers with a C-beta reverse primer. TCRdb processed the multiplex PCR reads anew with MiXCR; each CDR3 protein has one entry. Seen here are 190,000 or so distinct CDR3 sequences, 65% observed once, and the top ten hold about 7.1%. The specimen sequenced was peripheral blood. Receptors were obtained from a woman aged 60 to 75 with primary liver carcinoma and hepatitis B virus infection.

About this clonotype: Because it lacks the conserved phenylalanine or tryptophan at the end, this CDR3 is likely a read error. The chain employs TRBV11-2 and TRBJ2-7; D gene ambiguous. The ends were cut back, 5 bases at V and 6 bases at J, with 17 bases in the middle. This CDR3 is 14 amino acids long. Germline V gene lookup returns CDR1 SGHAT and CDR2 FQNNGV. CDR3 DNA: TGTGCCAGCAGCCCAGATTTCCATCTGGGCGAGCAGTACTCC. This sequence encodes CASSPDFHLGEQYS.

The sample holds one count of this clonotype. One end of the junction does not line up with germline, which may come from a read error. This chain uses TRBV11-2 with TRBJ1-2; D is perhaps TRBD1 (5 bases). The V gene's germline CDR1 is SGHAT and CDR2 FQNNGV. This CDR3 is built from 16 residues. The DNA for the CDR3 is TGTGCTAGCAGAACATGGGGGAACTCGTCGGGATATGGCTACACCTTC. Its protein product is CASRTWGNSSGYGYTF.

With regard to this clonotype: This may stem from a read error, because a much larger clone lies one nucleotide away. The CDR3 DNA follows: TGCAGCGTTGAAGATGCGAGTAGCTCCTACGAGCAGTACTTC. Translating it yields CSVEDASSSYEQYF. The chain couples TRBV29-1 to TRBJ2-7; no clear D. The CDR3 covers 14 residues. The ends were cut back, 0 bases at V and 0 bases at J, with 9 bases in the middle. In germline, CDR1 is SQVTM, CDR2 ANQGSEA.

J is TRBJ2-7 and V is TRBV19, with 10 bases identical to TRBD2. The CDR3 contains 15 residues. The V gene end was trimmed by 4 bases and the J gene end by 8 bases; junction bases not matched to a gene: 11. Germline CDR1 reads LNHDA; CDR2 reads SQIVND (reference sequence). The CDR3 region is CASSTRTSGPGKQYF. The CDR3 region has the DNA TGTGCCAGTAGTACGAGGACTAGCGGACCTGGTAAGCAGTACTTC.

V and J are TRBV7-8 and TRBJ1-5; tentative D call: TRBD1 (5 bases). The CDR3 loop spans 18 amino acids. V was shortened by 6 bases and J by 16 bases, with 37 bases between the two germline ends. CDR1 SGHVS and CDR2 FQNEAQ come from the germline V gene. Here the CDR3 reads CASRGTAGNRFSNQRQHF. The CDR3 nucleotides read TGTGCCAGCAGGGGGACGGCGGGCAACAGATTTAGCAATCAGCGCCAACATTTT.

Ten or more counts support this clonotype. The chain links TRBV11-2 to TRBJ1-1; D remains ambiguous. Trimming left V 2 bases short and J 0 bases short, with 10 bases between. This CDR3 has 15 residues. Germline V CDR1 and CDR2: SGHAT, FQNNGV. The CDR3 DNA is TGTGCCAGCAGCTTAATTGCCTCTATGAACACTGAAGCTTTCTTT. Translating gives CASSLIASMNTEAFF.